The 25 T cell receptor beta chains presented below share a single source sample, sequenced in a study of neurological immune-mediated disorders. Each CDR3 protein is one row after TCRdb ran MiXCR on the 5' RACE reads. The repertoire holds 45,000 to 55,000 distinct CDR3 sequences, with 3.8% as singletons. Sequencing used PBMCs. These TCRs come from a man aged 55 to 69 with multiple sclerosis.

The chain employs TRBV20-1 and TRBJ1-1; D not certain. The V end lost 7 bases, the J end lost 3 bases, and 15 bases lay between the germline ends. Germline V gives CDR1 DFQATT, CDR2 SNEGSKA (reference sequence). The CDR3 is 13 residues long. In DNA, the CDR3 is TGCAGTGATAGCCTAAAGGACTACACTGAAGCTTTCTTT. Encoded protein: CSDSLKDYTEAFF.

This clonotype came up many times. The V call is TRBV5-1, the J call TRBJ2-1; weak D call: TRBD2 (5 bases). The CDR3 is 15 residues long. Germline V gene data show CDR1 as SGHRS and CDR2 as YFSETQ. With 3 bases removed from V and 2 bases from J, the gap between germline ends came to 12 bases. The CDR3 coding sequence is TGCGCCAGCAGCTCGAGCGGATCCCCCTACAATGAGCAGTTCTTC. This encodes CASSSSGSPYNEQFF.

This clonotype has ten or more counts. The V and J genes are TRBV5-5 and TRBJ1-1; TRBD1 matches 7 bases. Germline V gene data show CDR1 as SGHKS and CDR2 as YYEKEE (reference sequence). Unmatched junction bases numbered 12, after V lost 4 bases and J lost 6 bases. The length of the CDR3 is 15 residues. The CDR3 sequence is CASSPWTGDTSEAFF. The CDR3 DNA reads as TGTGCCAGCAGCCCCTGGACAGGAGACACCTCTGAAGCTTTCTTT.

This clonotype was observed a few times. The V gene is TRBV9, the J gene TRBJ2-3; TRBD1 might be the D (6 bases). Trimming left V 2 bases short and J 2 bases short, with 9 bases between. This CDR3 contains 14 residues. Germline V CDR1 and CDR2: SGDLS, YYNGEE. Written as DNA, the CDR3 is TGTGCCAGCAGCGTGGCAGGGGCCACAGATACGCAGTATTTT. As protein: CASSVAGATDTQYF.

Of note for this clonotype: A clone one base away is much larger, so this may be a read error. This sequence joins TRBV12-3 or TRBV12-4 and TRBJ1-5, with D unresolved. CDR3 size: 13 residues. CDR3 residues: CASSFSINQHQHF. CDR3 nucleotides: TGTGCCAGCAGTTTTTCAATTAATCAGCACCAGCATTTT.

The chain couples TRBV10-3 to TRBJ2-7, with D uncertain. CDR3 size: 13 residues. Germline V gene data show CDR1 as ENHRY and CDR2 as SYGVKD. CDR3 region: CAAGARISYEQYF. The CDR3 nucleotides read TGTGCAGCAGGAGCTAGAATCTCCTACGAGCAGTACTTC.

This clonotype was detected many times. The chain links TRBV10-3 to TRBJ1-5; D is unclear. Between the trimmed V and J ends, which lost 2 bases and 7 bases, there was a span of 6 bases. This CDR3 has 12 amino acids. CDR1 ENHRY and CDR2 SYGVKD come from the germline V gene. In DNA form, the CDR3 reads TGTGCCATCAGTGAGACGGGACAGCCCCAGCATTTT. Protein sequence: CAISETGQPQHF.

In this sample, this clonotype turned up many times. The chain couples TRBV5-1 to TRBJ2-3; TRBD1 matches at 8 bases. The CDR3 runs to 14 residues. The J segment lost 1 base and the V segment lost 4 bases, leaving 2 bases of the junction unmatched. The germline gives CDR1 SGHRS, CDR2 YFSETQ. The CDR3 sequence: CASSPGGRTDTQYF. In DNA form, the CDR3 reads TGCGCCAGCAGCCCAGGGGGCCGCACAGATACGCAGTATTTT.

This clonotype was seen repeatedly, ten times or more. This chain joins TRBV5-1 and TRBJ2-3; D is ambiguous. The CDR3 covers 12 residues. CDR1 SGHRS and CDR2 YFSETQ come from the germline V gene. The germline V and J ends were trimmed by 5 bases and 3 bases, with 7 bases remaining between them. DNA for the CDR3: TGCGCCAGCAGTGGGTATACAGATACGCAGTATTTT. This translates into CASSGYTDTQYF.

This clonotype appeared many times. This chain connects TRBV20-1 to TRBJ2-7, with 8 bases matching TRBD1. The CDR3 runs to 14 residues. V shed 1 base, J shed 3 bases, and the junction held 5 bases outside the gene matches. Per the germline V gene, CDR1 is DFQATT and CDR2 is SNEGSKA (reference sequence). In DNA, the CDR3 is TGCAGTGCTAGAGGCGGACAGGGAGGCTACGAGCAGTACTTC. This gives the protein CSARGGQGGYEQYF.

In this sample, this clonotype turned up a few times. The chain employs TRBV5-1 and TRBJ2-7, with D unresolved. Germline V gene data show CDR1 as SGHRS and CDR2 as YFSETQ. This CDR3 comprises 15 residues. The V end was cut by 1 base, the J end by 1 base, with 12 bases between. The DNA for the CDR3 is TGCGCCAGCAGCTTGAGAACGGGCGCTTCCTACGAGCAGTACTTC. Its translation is CASSLRTGASYEQYF.

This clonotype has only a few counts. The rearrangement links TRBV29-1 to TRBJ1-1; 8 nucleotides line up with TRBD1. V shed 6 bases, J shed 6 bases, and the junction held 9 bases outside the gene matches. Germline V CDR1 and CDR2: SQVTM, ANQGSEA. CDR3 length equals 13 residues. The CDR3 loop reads CSVGDRKTAEAFF. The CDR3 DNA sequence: TGCAGCGTGGGGGACAGGAAAACGGCTGAAGCTTTCTTT.

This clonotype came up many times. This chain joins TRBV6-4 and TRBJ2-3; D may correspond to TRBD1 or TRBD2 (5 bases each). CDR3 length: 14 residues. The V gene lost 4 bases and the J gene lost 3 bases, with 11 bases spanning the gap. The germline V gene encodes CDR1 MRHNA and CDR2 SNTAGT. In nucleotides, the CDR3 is TGTGCCAGCAGTGGTGGGGGAGAAACAGATACGCAGTATTTT. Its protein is CASSGGGETDTQYF.

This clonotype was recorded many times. CDR3 residues: CASSLDLITDTQYF. CDR3 bases: TGTGCCAGCAGCTTGGACCTAATCACAGATACGCAGTATTTT. The chain links TRBV5-6 to TRBJ2-3; no firm D call. The CDR3 runs to 14 residues. Per germline, CDR1 SGHDT and CDR2 YYEEEE. Trimming cost V 0 bases and J 2 bases, with 7 bases left between them.

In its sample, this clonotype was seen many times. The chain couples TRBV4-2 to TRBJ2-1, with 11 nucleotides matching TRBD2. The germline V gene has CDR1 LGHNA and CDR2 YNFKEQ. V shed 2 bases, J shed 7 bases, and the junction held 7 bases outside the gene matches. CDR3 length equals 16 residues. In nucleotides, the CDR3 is TGTGCCAGCAGCCAAACACTAGCGGGAGTACTGAATGAGCAGTTCTTC. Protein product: CASSQTLAGVLNEQFF.

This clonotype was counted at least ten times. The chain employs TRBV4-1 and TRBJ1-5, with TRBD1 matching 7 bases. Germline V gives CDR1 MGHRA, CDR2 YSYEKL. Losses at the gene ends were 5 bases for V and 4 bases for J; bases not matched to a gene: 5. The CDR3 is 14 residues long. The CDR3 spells CASSARDSNQPQHF. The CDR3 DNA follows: TGCGCCAGCAGCGCCCGGGACAGTAATCAGCCCCAGCATTTT.

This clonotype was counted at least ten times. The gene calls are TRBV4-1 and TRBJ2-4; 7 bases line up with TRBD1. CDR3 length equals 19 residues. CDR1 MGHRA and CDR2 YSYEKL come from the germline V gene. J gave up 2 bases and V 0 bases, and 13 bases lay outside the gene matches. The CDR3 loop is CASSQEQVEGGAPKNIQYF. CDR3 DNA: TGCGCCAGCAGCCAAGAACAGGTAGAAGGGGGCGCACCCAAAAACATTCAGTACTTC.

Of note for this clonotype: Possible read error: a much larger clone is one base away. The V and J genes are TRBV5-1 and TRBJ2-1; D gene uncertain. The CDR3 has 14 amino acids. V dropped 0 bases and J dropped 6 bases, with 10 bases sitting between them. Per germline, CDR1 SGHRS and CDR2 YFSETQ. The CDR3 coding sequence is TGCGCCAGCAGCTTGGACAAGGTGGTCAATGAGCAGTTCTTC. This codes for CASSLDKVVNEQFF.

The CDR3 DNA sequence: TGTGCCAGCAGCCAAGCCAGAACGATTCAAGAGACCCAGTACTTC. It specifies CASSQARTIQETQYF. The V and J genes are TRBV14 and TRBJ2-5; D uncertain. The V end was cut by 1 base, the J end by 2 bases, with 11 bases between. Per germline, CDR1 SGHDN and CDR2 FVKESK. This CDR3 region has 15 residues.

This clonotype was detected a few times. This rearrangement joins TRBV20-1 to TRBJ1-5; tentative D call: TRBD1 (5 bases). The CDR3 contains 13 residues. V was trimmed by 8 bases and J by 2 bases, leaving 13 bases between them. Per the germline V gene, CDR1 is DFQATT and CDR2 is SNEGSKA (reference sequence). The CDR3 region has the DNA TGCAGTCGTAGGGGAATGGGCAATCAGCCCCAGCATTTT. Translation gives CSRRGMGNQPQHF.

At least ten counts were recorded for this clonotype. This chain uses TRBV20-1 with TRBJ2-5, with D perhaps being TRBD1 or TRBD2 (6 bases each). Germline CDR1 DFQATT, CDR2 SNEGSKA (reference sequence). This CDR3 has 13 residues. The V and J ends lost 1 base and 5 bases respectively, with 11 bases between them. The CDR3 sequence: CSARVGGQETQYF. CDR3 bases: TGCAGTGCTAGAGTAGGGGGGCAGGAGACCCAGTACTTC.

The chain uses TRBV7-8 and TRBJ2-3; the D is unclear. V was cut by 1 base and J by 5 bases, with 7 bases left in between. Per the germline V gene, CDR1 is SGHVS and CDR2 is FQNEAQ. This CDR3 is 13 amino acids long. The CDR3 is CASSLVMGDTQYF. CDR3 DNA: TGTGCCAGCAGCTTAGTTATGGGAGATACGCAGTATTTT.

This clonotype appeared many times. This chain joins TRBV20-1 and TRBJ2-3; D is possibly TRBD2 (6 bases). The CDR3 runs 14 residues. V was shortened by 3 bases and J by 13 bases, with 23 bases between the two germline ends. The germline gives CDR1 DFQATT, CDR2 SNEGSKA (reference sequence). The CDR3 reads CSASGGFKGRGEYF. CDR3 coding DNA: TGCAGTGCTAGTGGGGGTTTTAAGGGGCGCGGGGAGTATTTT.

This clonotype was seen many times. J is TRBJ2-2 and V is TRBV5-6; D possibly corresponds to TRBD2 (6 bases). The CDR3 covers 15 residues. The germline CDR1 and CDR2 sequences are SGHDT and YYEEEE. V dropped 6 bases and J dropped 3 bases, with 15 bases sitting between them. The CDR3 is CASTRRTTYTGELFF. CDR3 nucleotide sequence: TGTGCCAGCACCCGTAGGACTACTTACACCGGGGAGCTGTTTTTT.

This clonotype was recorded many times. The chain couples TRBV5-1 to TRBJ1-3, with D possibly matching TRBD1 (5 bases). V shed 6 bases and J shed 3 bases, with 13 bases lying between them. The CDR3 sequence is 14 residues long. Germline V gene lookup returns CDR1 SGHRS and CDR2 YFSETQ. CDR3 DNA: TGCGCCAGCACCCCGGGGACGGATGGAAACACCATATATTTT. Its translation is CASTPGTDGNTIYF.